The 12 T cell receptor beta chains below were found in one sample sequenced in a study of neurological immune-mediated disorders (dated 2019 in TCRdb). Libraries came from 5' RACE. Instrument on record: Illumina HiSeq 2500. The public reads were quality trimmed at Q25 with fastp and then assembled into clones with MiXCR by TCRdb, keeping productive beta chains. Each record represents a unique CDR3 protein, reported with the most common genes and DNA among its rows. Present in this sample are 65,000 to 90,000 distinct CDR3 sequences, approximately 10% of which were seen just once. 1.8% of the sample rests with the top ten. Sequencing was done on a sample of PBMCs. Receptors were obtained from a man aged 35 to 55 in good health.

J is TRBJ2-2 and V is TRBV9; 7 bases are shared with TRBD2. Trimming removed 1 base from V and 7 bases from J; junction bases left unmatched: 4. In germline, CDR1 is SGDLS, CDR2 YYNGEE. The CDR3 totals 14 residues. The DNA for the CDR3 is TGTGCCAGCAGCGTATTCACTAGCGACGGGGAGCTGTTTTTT. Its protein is CASSVFTSDGELFF.

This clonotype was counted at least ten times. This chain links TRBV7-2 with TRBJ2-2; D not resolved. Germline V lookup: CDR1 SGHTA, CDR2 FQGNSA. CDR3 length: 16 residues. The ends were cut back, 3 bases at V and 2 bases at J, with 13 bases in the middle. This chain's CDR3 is CASSLYQIPNTGELFF. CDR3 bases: TGTGCCAGCAGCTTGTATCAAATACCTAACACCGGGGAGCTGTTTTTT. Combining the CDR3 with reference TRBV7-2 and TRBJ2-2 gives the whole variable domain GAGVSQSPSNKVTEKGKDVELRCDPISGHTALYWYRQSLGQGLEFLIYFQGNSAPDKSGLPSDRFSAERTGGSVSTLTIQRTQQEDSAVYLCASSLYQIPNTGELFFGEGSRLTVL.

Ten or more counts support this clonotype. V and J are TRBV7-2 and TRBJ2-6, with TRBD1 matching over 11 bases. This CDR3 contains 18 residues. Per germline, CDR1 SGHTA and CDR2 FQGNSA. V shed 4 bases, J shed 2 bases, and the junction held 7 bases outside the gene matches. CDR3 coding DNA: TGTGCCAGCAGCTCCCGTGGACAGGGGGCGCCTGGGGCCAACGTCCTGACTTTC. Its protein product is CASSSRGQGAPGANVLTF.

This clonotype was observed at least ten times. CDR3 DNA: TGCAGTGTTGGCGAGCAGTACTTC. It translates to CSVGEQYF. V and J are TRBV20-1 and TRBJ2-7; unclear D gene. With 7 bases removed from V and 6 bases from J, the gap between germline ends came to 4 bases. This CDR3 contains 8 residues. CDR1 and CDR2 (germline): DFQATT, SNEGSKA (reference sequence).

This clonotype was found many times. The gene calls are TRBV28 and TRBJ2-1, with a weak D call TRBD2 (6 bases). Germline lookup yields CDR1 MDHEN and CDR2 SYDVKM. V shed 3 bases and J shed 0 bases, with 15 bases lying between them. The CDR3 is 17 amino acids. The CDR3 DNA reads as TGTGCCAGCAGTTTTTCCGGGACTTCCCTCTCCTACAATGAGCAGTTCTTC. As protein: CASSFSGTSLSYNEQFF.

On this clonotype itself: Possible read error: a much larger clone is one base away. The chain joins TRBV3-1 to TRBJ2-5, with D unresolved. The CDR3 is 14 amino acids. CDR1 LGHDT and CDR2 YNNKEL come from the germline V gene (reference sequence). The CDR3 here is CASSQSSGMETRYF. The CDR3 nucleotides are TGTGCCAGCAGCCAGTCGTCAGGAATGGAGACCCGGTACTTC.

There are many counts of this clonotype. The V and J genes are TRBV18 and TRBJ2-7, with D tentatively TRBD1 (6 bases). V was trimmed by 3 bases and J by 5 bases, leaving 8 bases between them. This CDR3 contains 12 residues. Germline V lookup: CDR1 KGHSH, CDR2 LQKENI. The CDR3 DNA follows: TGTGCCAGCTCACCCTACAGGGACGAGCAGTACTTC. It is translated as CASSPYRDEQYF.

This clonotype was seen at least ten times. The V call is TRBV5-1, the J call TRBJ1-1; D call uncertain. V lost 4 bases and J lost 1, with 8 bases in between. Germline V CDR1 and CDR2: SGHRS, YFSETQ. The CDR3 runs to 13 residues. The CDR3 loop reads CASSPVGNTEAFF. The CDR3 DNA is TGCGCCAGCAGCCCCGTGGGGAACACTGAAGCTTTCTTT.

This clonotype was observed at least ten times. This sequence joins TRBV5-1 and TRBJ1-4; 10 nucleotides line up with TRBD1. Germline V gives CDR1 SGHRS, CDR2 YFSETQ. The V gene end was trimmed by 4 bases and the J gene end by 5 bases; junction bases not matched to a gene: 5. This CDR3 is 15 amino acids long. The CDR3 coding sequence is TGCGCCAGCAGCGGAGGGACAGGGGAGAATGAAAAACTGTTTTTT. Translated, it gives CASSGGTGENEKLFF.

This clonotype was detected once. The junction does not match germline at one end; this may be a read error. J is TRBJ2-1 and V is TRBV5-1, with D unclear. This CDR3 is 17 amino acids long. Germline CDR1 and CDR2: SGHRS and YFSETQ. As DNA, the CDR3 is TGCGCCAGAAGCTTACGGCCCCCCGCTGCCTCCTACAATGAGCAGTTCTTC. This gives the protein CARSLRPPAASYNEQFF.

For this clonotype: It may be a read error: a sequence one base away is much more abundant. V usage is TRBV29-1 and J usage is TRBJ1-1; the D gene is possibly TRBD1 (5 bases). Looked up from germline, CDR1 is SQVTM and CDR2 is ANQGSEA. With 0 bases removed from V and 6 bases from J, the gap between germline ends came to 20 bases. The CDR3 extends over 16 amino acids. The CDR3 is CSVEDRERGGSPEAFF. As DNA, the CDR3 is TGCAGCGTTGAAGATCGGGAAAGGGGAGGTAGTCCTGAAGCTTTCTTT.

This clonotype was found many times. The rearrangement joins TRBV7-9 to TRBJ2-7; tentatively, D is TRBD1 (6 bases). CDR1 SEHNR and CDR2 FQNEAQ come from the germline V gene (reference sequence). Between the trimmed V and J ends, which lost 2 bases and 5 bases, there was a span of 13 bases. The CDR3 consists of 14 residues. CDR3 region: CASSLTGNWNEQYF. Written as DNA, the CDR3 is TGTGCCAGCAGCTTAACAGGGAATTGGAACGAGCAGTACTTC.